These 5 T cell receptor beta chains were sequenced from one sample in a study of T-cell memory formation after mild COVID-19. In TCRdb, the 5' RACE reads were re-called with MiXCR into one record per CDR3 protein. The sample lists about 160,000 distinct CDR3 sequences, 25% to 40% occurring once. Sequencing used PBMCs or a T cell subset sorted from them (not recorded which). The receptors derive from an adult woman who had mild COVID-19 (a few samples of this study predate the infection). Cell type and time point are not known.

This clonotype is a singleton in its sample. V gene TRBV12-3 or TRBV12-4 combines with J gene TRBJ2-7; 10 bases map to TRBD1. The CDR3 runs 13 residues. V trimming: 8 bases; J trimming: 2 bases; junction bases outside the gene matches: 3. The CDR3, as DNA: TGTGCCAGCGGGGACAGGGGTACCTACGAGCAGTACTTC. Translation gives CASGDRGTYEQYF.

This chain links TRBV29-1 with TRBJ2-5; a possible D gene is TRBD2 (5 bases). Looked up from germline, CDR1 is SQVTM and CDR2 is ANQGSEA. The CDR3 is 13 residues long. Trimming shortened V by 8 bases and J by 2 bases, and 15 bases separated the two germline ends. The CDR3 reads CSIREGKQETQYF. CDR3 DNA: TGCAGCATCCGAGAGGGCAAACAAGAGACCCAGTACTTC. The complete variable domain, with remaining parts taken from reference TRBV29-1 and TRBJ2-5, reads SAVISQKPSRDICQRGTSLTIQCQVDSQVTMMFWYRQQPGQSLTLIATANQGSEATYESGFVIDKFPISRPNLTFSTLTVSNMSPEDSSIYLCSIREGKQETQYFGPGTRLLVL.

V and J are TRBV9 and TRBJ2-5, with 7 bases that match TRBD2. Per germline, CDR1 SGDLS and CDR2 YYNGEE. The CDR3 length is 15 residues. J was trimmed by 0 bases and V by 4 bases; bases with no gene match: 6. Written as DNA, the CDR3 is TGTGCCAGCAGCCTAGGCCTAGCGGACCAAGAGACCCAGTACTTC. Its translation is CASSLGLADQETQYF.

In nucleotides, the CDR3 is TGTGCCAGCAGCTGGACAGAAGAGACCCAGTACTTC. Translating gives CASSWTEETQYF. This chain uses TRBV5-6 with TRBJ2-5; D is possibly TRBD1 (6 bases). Germline V gives CDR1 SGHDT, CDR2 YYEEEE. The CDR3 contains 12 residues. V was clipped by 3 bases and J by 3 bases, with 6 bases between them.

J is TRBJ1-1 and V is TRBV5-1, with TRBD1 identical over 8 bases. Germline CDR1 SGHRS, CDR2 YFSETQ. CDR3 size: 15 residues. J gave up 0 bases and V 4 bases, and 5 bases lay outside the gene matches. The CDR3 is CASSTRGLLNTEAFF. Here the CDR3 DNA reads TGCGCCAGCAGCACCAGGGGGCTGTTGAACACTGAAGCTTTCTTT.